A selection of T cell receptor beta chains follows, all from one sample in a study of T cell responses to AZD1222 COVID-19 vaccine. The table came from immunoSEQ multiplex PCR; TCRdb's copy has only in-frame clones and leaves some out. This table has approximately 100,000 clones, roughly 86% appearing once. The source was peripheral blood, collected 28 days after the second AZD1222 dose. The receptor set was obtained from an adult who received the AZD1222 COVID-19 vaccine. Both conserved end residues are part of each CDR3.

>TRBV20-1|TRBJ2-3
CSAIGTDTQYF
>TRBV19|TRBJ2-7
CASRASSRGYEQYF
>TRBV20-1|TRBJ2-7
CSAYDRAEQYF
>TRBV11-1|TRBJ2-1
CASSSGPSGVGEQFF
>TRBV2|TRBJ2-5
CASSELGLAAGTQYF
>TRBV20-1|TRBJ2-1
CSASGLSNEQFF
>TRBV19|TRBJ2-1
CASSIGLAGPYNEQFF
>TRBV9|TRBJ1-6
CASSRDGISYNSPLHF
>TRBV30|TRBJ2-2
CAWSAAESGELFF
>TRBV5-1|TRBJ1-1
CASSPDRAGTEAFF
>TRBV5-1|TRBJ1-1
CASTGDTEAFF
>TRBV5-1|TRBJ1-4
CASTIQPGQGGEKLFF
>TRBV6-5|TRBJ1-5
CASSTTGAGQPQHF
>TRBV19|TRBJ2-4
CASSRVREAKNIQYF
>TRBV19|TRBJ1-5
CASSTPDRWFSNQPQHF
>TRBV6-5|TRBJ2-1
CASTGLVHNEQFF
>TRBV3-1/TRBV3-2|TRBJ2-7
CASSPNSGGYEQYF
>TRBV7-9|TRBJ1-3
CASSADSGNTIYF
>TRBV2|TRBJ2-1
CASTERASNNEQFF
>TRBV30|TRBJ2-7
CAWGTRSYEQYF
>TRBV28|TRBJ2-1
CASSFAGRENEQFF
>TRBV5-4|TRBJ2-6
CASSLDGSGANVLTF
>TRBV10-2|TRBJ2-4
CASSAQTGVLAKNIQYF
>TRBV5-4|TRBJ2-2
CASSREVGSTGELFF
>TRBV11-2|TRBJ2-7
CASSEGYREGEQYF
>TRBV27|TRBJ1-1
CASSFLGTEAFF
>TRBV28|TRBJ1-5
CASSFGPPYSNQPQHF
>TRBV13|TRBJ1-1
CASSTGGLNTEAFF
>TRBV5-1|TRBJ2-5
CASSFGTSGVETQYF
>TRBV3-1/TRBV3-2|TRBJ2-2
CASSQGGAGLYTGELFF
>TRBV7-6|TRBJ1-1
CASSLGPGGRTEAFF
>TRBV4-3|TRBJ2-1
CASSQHPGQGARYNEQFF
>TRBV4-1|TRBJ1-4
CASSQDQPTGAAKLFF
>TRBV5-4|TRBJ2-7
CASSPSLGTDYEQYF
>TRBV19|TRBJ2-7
CASSPLAAPYEQYF
>TRBV6-2/TRBV6-3|TRBJ1-1
CASSSLYGGGSTEAFF
>TRBV24-1|TRBJ1-1
CATSEQVGFF
>TRBV28|TRBJ1-5
CASSSSAVSQHF
>TRBV27|TRBJ2-7
CASSSSPYEQYF
>TRBV6-4|TRBJ1-6
CASSSNGDSPLHF
>TRBV12-3/TRBV12-4|TRBJ1-2
CASSRDRNYGYTF
>TRBV2|TRBJ1-2
CANWDVANYGYTF
>TRBV3-1/TRBV3-2|TRBJ1-3
CASSQTGGQAGNTIYF
>TRBV3-1/TRBV3-2|TRBJ2-7
CASSHGGKPRSDYEQYF
>TRBV9|TRBJ2-2
CASSAQGTRTGELFF
>TRBV9|TRBJ2-7
CASSVGFGNSEQYF
>TRBV6-4|TRBJ2-1
CASSIGTGAYNEQFF
>TRBV28|TRBJ1-4
CASRGTGYEKLFF
>TRBV6-2/TRBV6-3|TRBJ2-7
CASSPASGRSYEQYF
>TRBV21-1|TRBJ2-7
CASSAPPLAF
>TRBV5-4|TRBJ1-4
CASSSGQGANEKLFF
>TRBV12-3/TRBV12-4|TRBJ1-5
CASSFGHQPQHF
>TRBV19|TRBJ2-2
CASKLAATNTGELFF
>TRBV29-1|TRBJ2-3
CSVGLAGNTDTQYF
>TRBV19|TRBJ1-1
CASSIGPIGEAFF